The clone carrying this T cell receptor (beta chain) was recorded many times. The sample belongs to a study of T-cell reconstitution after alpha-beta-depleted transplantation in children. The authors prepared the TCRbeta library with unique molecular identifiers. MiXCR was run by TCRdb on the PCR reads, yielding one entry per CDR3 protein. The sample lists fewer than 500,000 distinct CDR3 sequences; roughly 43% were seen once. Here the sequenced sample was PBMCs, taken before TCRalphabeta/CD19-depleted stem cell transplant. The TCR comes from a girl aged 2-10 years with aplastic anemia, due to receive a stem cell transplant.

Here the CDR3 reads CASSLDRAYNEQFF. In nucleotides, the CDR3 is TGTGCCAGCAGCTTAGATCGGGCCTACAATGAGCAGTTCTTC. The chain couples TRBV7-9 to TRBJ2-1; D gene uncertain. The germline gives CDR1 SEHNR, CDR2 FQNEAQ (reference sequence). The V and J ends lost 1 base and 2 bases respectively, with 6 bases between them. The CDR3 runs to 14 residues.